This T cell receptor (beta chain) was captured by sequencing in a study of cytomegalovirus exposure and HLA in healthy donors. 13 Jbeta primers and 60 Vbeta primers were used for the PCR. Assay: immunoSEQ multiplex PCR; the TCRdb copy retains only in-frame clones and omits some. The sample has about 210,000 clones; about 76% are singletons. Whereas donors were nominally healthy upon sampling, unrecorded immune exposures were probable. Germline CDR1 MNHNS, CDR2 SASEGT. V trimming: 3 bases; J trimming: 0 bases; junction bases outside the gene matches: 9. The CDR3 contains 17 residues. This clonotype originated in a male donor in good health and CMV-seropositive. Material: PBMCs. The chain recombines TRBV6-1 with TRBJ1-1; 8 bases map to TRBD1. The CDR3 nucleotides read TGTGCCAGCAGTGAGGACAGGGTTCGCGGGGTGAACACTGAAGCTTTCTTT. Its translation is CASSEDRVRGVNTEAFF.